Following are 12 T cell receptor beta chains from one sample sequenced in a study of early T cells in non-severe SARS-CoV-2 infection. MiXCR was run by TCRdb on the 5' RACE reads, yielding one entry per CDR3 protein. The table lists 20,000 to 30,000 distinct CDR3 sequences, about 4% of them singletons. Material: whole blood. The receptors stem from an adult who was a healthcare worker with PCR-confirmed SARS-CoV-2 infection or an uninfected control (not recorded which).

Turning to this clonotype: Possible read error: a much larger clone is one base away. The chain employs TRBV9 and TRBJ1-3, with D hard to call. Germline lookup yields CDR1 SGDLS and CDR2 YYNGEE. The CDR3 sequence is 14 residues long. CDR3 in amino acids: CASSVGQFGNIIYF. CDR3 nucleotide sequence: TGTGCCAGCAGCGTAGGGCAATTTGGAAACATCATATATTTT.

The sample holds a few counts of this clonotype. CDR3 DNA: TGCAGCGTTAAACTAGCGGAGATCTACAATGAGCAGTTCTTC. This sequence encodes CSVKLAEIYNEQFF. This chain uses TRBV29-1 with TRBJ2-1, with 8 bases lining up with TRBD2. V gave up 5 bases and J gave up 3 bases; unmatched junction bases: 6. This CDR3 spans 14 amino acids. In germline, CDR1 is SQVTM, CDR2 ANQGSEA.

This clonotype occurred many times. This CDR3 is CAISGGQFYGYTF. The CDR3 nucleotides are TGTGCCATCAGCGGGGGACAGTTCTATGGCTACACCTTC. This rearrangement joins TRBV10-3 to TRBJ1-2; 7 bases map to TRBD1. The trim removed 6 bases at V and 4 bases at J, leaving 5 bases unmatched. The CDR3 has 13 residues. From germline, CDR1 is ENHRY and CDR2 SYGVKD.

This clonotype has ten or more counts. This chain connects TRBV12-3 or TRBV12-4 to TRBJ2-7; D uncertain. V was trimmed by 1 base and J by 3 bases, leaving 4 bases between them. The CDR3 is 12 residues long. CDR3 in DNA: TGTGCCAGCAGTTTAGTAATCTACGAGCAGTACTTC. Residues: CASSLVIYEQYF.

In this sample, this clonotype turned up many times. V gene TRBV20-1 combines with J gene TRBJ2-7; D not resolved. The CDR3 is 14 residues long. V was cut by 6 bases and J by 0 bases, with 15 bases left in between. Germline CDR1 and CDR2: DFQATT and SNEGSKA (reference sequence). The CDR3 DNA reads as TGCAGTGCCATACCGACGGTTAGCTCCTACGAGCAGTACTTC. It is translated as CSAIPTVSSYEQYF.

This clonotype was observed many times. The V call is TRBV6-5, the J call TRBJ2-3; 12 positions match TRBD2. Germline V lookup: CDR1 MNHEY, CDR2 SVGAGI. V shed 0 bases and J 9 bases; nucleotides not matched to a gene: 10. CDR3 length equals 17 residues. In DNA form, the CDR3 reads TGTGCCAGCAGTTACTCGCGACTAGCGGGAGCCGGGGACACGCAGTATTTT. Translated: CASSYSRLAGAGDTQYF.

This clonotype has ten or more counts. The V call is TRBV6-1, the J call TRBJ2-1; TRBD2 agrees at 9 bases. Trimming at V came to 6 bases and at J to 9 bases, leaving 6 bases not matched to a gene. The CDR3 loop spans 13 amino acids. Looked up from germline, CDR1 is MNHNS and CDR2 is SASEGT. In nucleotides, the CDR3 is TGTGCCAGCAGGCGGGAGGGGTTGGGTGAGCAGTTCTTC. Its protein product is CASRREGLGEQFF.

V gene TRBV27 combines with J gene TRBJ2-6; D may be TRBD1 or TRBD2 (5 bases each). Per germline, CDR1 MNHEY and CDR2 SMNVEV (reference sequence). CDR3 size: 16 residues. V lost 6 bases, J lost 0 bases, and 12 bases lay in between. CDR3 sequence reads: CASSPFGTSGANVLTF. As DNA, the CDR3 is TGTGCCAGCAGCCCTTTTGGGACCTCTGGGGCCAACGTCCTGACTTTC.

This clonotype was picked up many times. This chain joins TRBV7-8 and TRBJ2-7; 7 nucleotides line up with TRBD1. This CDR3 region has 15 residues. In germline, CDR1 is SGHVS, CDR2 FQNEAQ. The CDR3 coding sequence is TGTGCAACGAACAGGCTTTCAGGGGGAACCTACGAGCAGTACTTC. As protein: CATNRLSGGTYEQYF.

This clonotype was recorded at least ten times. The rearrangement uses TRBV24-1 and TRBJ2-1; D gene uncertain. Germline V gives CDR1 KGHDR, CDR2 SFDVKD. CDR3 length: 12 amino acids. V shed 9 bases and J shed 2 bases, with 7 bases lying between them. The CDR3 reads CATFRTYNEQFF. The CDR3 nucleotides are TGTGCCACCTTCAGGACCTACAATGAGCAGTTCTTC.

This clonotype occurred many times. The V call is TRBV18, the J call TRBJ2-7, with 12 bases identical to TRBD1. The CDR3 is 14 amino acids. Per the germline V gene, CDR1 is KGHSH and CDR2 is LQKENI. Trimming removed 5 bases from V and 5 bases from J; junction bases left unmatched: 4. In DNA, the CDR3 is TGTGCCAGCTCATCTGGGACAGGGGGCGACGAGCAGTACTTC. As protein: CASSSGTGGDEQYF.

The chain links TRBV7-2 to TRBJ2-3; tentatively, D is TRBD2 (5 bases). The length of the CDR3 is 11 residues. The germline V gene has CDR1 SGHTA and CDR2 FQGNSA. Trimming stripped 1 base from V and 15 bases from J, with 11 bases between. The DNA for the CDR3 is TGTGCCAGCAGCTTAGTGGAGACTACATATTTT. Translated, it gives CASSLVETTYF. Complete variable domain (other parts from reference TRBV7-2 and TRBJ2-3): GAGVSQSPSNKVTEKGKDVELRCDPISGHTALYWYRQSLGQGLEFLIYFQGNSAPDKSGLPSDRFSAERTGGSVSTLTIQRTQQEDSAVYLCASSLVETTYFGPGTRLTVL.